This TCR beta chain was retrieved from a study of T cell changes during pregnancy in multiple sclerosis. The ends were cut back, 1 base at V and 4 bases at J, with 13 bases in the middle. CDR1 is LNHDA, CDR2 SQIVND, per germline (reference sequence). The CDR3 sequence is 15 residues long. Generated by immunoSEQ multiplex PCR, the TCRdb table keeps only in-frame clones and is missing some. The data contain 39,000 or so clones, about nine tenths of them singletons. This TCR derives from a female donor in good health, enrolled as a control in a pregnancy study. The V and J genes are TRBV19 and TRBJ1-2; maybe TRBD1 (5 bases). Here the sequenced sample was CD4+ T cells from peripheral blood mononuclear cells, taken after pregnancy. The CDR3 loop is CASSIAVGGFYGYTF. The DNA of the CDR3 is TGTGCCAGTAGTATAGCCGTTGGGGGGTTCTATGGCTACACCTTC. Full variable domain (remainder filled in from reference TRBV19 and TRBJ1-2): DGGITQSPKYLFRKEGQNVTLSCEQNLNHDAMYWYRQDPGQGLRLIYYSQIVNDFQKGDIAEGYSVSREKKESFPLTVTSAQKNPTAFYLCASSIAVGGFYGYTFGSGTRLTVV.